Here is one T cell receptor (beta chain) with its context. The data originate from a study of blood T cell repertoires in COVID-19. Study context: Both acute and convalescent COVID-19 samples were obtained from the United States, Italy and Spain. T cells, B-cell-depleted T cells, or PBMCs provided the cDNA or gDNA that served as material.

V lost 6 bases to trimming and J lost 7 bases; unmatched junction nucleotides: 7. CDR1 and CDR2 from the germline V gene are MGHDK and SYGVNS. This CDR3 is 13 amino acids long. Seattle patients were enrolled during active infection and followed longitudinally. Study processing details: Amplification of reference gene primers provided the estimated nucleated cell counts. Profiled with immunoSEQ multiplex PCR; TCRdb holds only in-frame clones, not every one. That table supplies the V and J calls and clone size; D and trimming were determined from the DNA. Of fewer than 300,000 clones detected, around 81% appear once; the ten largest clones hold 15% to 18%.

The sequencing input was peripheral blood. The genes are TRBV25-1 and TRBJ1-2; 8 nucleotides agree with TRBD1. This receptor was identified in a person aged 65 to 79 with COVID-19, enrolled during active disease. DNA for the CDR3: TGTGCCAGCAGGGACAGGGCGGTGGGTGGCTACACCTTC. Encoded protein: CASRDRAVGGYTF.